This T cell receptor beta chain was found in a study of beta chain features in type 1 diabetes. Reverse transcribing all isolated RNA meant expressed TCRB transcripts were sequenced. Assay: immunoSEQ multiplex PCR; the TCRdb copy retains only in-frame clones and omits some. This sample yields around 280,000 clones, of which 8% are seen a single time; more than 0.9% belongs to the top ten. This clone was observed many times. Sequences were obtained from central memory CD4+ T cells from blood. The sequence derives from a woman younger than 35 in good health.

CDR3 region: CAWTSGYNEQFF. The CDR3, as DNA: TGTGCCTGGACTAGCGGATACAATGAGCAGTTCTTC. J is TRBJ2-1 and V is TRBV30; the match to TRBD2 covers 7 bases. CDR3 length: 12 residues. Germline CDR1 GTSNPN, CDR2 SVGIG (reference sequence). V was clipped by 4 bases and J by 4 bases; unmatched bases: 1.